This T cell receptor beta chain appears in the sequencing data of a study of glioma-infiltrating T cells (dated by TCRdb to between 2015 and 2016). In the study overall: The study sequenced TCR alpha- and beta-chain repertoires from glioma tissue, from non-neoplastic brain tissue and from matched peripheral blood mononuclear cells. To measure how far tissue and blood T-cell populations diverged, each tissue-infiltrating repertoire was compared against the peripheral blood repertoire of the same patient. Three low-grade glioma patients, roughly eight primary glioblastoma patients, and three non-glioma patients who contributed non-neoplastic brain tissue made up the paired cohort. Paper-wide results and their limitations: Only a very small number of CDR3 sequences turned up in both tissue and blood, a result put down to high CDR3 diversity combined with limited sampling. The group comparisons were based on small numbers of patients: three non-neoplastic, three low-grade glioma and fewer than ten glioblastoma patients. In non-neoplastic patients, VJ-independent divergence between tissue and blood fell below expectation, whereas in all gliomas, and especially in low-grade gliomas, the divergence rose above expectation.

By sample share, this clonotype is medium-sized (0.01 to 0.1%). Its antigen is not yet known. The sample holds no much larger clone one base away, and base qualities are not on file. CDR1 LNHNV and CDR2 YYDKDF were looked up in the germline V gene (reference sequence). V sheds 5 bases and J sheds 6 bases, leaving 14 bases between their ends. The CDR3 runs 13 amino acids, cysteine and phenylalanine included. Only CDR3 DNA remains: 39 bases, in frame from the first base. The iRepertoire nested amplicon-rescue multiplex PCR (arm-PCR) platform was used to amplify TCR alpha and beta CDR3 regions from RNA. The input for one-step reverse transcription and amplification was 100-400 ng of either tissue mRNA or PBMC total RNA. After bead purification, a secondary multiplex PCR added Illumina adapters, and libraries were gel-purified between 200 and 400 bp. Internal 6-nucleotide barcodes were carried by the libraries and were used for demultiplexing. The libraries were sequenced on an Illumina MiSeq using 2x220 or 2x250 nucleotide paired-end reads. The original pipeline was this. Paired reads were merged with FLASH 1.2.11 and aligned to the GRCh37 human genome with BWA-MEM before extracting TRA and TRB reads. An IMGT-derived reference of cassette sequences and CDR3 motifs, with pseudogenes included, was used for V and J assignment. Reads were translated in three frames, and productive CDR3s were defined as those with a C...FGXG motif and no stop codons. Clonotypes were defined as unique combinations of V-J cassette pair and CDR3 amino acid sequence. Reads were filtered by Hamming distance, with the threshold set by the sequence error rate of each sample in mapped regions. TCRdb took the public reads, trimmed them with fastp at Q25, ran MiXCR for clone calling and kept in-frame beta chains. When rows share a CDR3 protein, they turn into one entry using the most common DNA and genes. The authors' filters were not applied to this entry. Counted in this sample were a few thousand distinct CDR3 sequences; 25% to 40% of them appeared once. The ten largest clones represent under 7.5% of the sample.

This clonotype originated in a human donor with low-grade glioma or glioblastoma, undergoing nonglioma brain surgery, or in good health (not recorded which). The sample comprised glioma tissue, nonneoplastic brain tissue, or PBMCs (not recorded which). The sequence links TRBV15 to TRBJ2-7; the D gene lacks a confident call. The sequence in DNA is TGTGCCACCAGCTATTCCACGGGTGTCGAGCAGTACTTC. Protein translation: CATSYSTGVEQYF.